Shown below are 30 T cell receptor beta chains from a single sample sequenced in a study of human CD8 memory T cell subsets. UMI-labeled 5' RACE was used to make TCR beta libraries. Following a re-call of the 5' RACE reads, TCRdb has one entry per CDR3 protein and lacks DNA. This table holds 9,000 to 13,000 distinct CDR3 sequences. The specimen sequenced was CD8+ T cells from PBMCs. The receptors derive from a human donor in good health.

The V call is TRBV3-1, the J call TRBJ2-3. The CDR3 contains 15 residues. Germline loops: CDR1 LGHDT, CDR2 YNNKEL (reference sequence). CDR3 sequence: CASSQEGLNTDTQYF.

This chain uses TRBV24-1 with TRBJ2-1; the D gene TCRdb calls, TRBD2, cannot be checked with no DNA. Germline CDR1 is KGHDR and CDR2 is SFDVKD. CDR3 length equals 13 residues. The CDR3 region is CATSASVGNEQFF.

CDR3 sequence: CASNPQGSEKETQYF. V usage is TRBV28 and J usage is TRBJ2-5; the D call of TRBD1 rests on TCRdb alone, since no DNA is present to check it. CDR1 and CDR2 (germline): MDHEN, SYDVKM. This CDR3 is built from 15 residues.

The chain recombines TRBV27 with TRBJ1-1; TCRdb's D call, TRBD1, is unchecked because there is no DNA. The CDR3 sequence is 15 residues long. Germline-derived CDR1 and CDR2 are MNHEY and SMNVEV (reference sequence). This chain's CDR3 is CASSLSGGANTEAFF.

The J gene is TRBJ2-3, the V gene TRBV7-9; TCRdb designates TRBD1, a call that cannot be tested without DNA. CDR3 length: 18 residues. Germline-derived CDR1 and CDR2 are SEHNR and FQNEAQ (reference sequence). Here the CDR3 reads CASSPVGALYFSTDTQYF.

This CDR3 reads CASSIKAGYNEQFF. V is TRBV19 and J is TRBJ2-1. CDR3 length equals 14 residues. In germline, CDR1 is LNHDA, CDR2 SQIVND (reference sequence).

The chain links TRBV15 to TRBJ1-6. The CDR3 is 13 residues long. Germline CDR1 is LNHNV and CDR2 is YYDKDF (reference sequence). The CDR3 sequence is CATGPSYNSPLHF.

The chain employs TRBV13 and TRBJ1-6. Germline values: CDR1 PRHDT, CDR2 FYEKMQ (reference sequence). This CDR3 has 16 residues. The CDR3 here is CASSLSEDSYNSPLHF.

This clonotype registers medium-sized by frequency. The CDR3 loop is CASSSPGTTKVGELFF. This rearrangement joins TRBV11-2 to TRBJ2-2; the TCRdb D gene call, TRBD1, has no DNA to confirm it. Germline-derived CDR1 and CDR2 are SGHAT and FQNNGV. The CDR3 runs to 16 residues.

Judged by frequency, this clonotype is medium-sized. J is TRBJ2-1 and V is TRBV6-6. The germline CDR1 and CDR2 sequences are MNHNY and SVGAGI (reference sequence). CDR3 size: 15 residues. This chain's CDR3 is CASSQRRESYNEQFF.

The genes are TRBV25-1 and TRBJ2-2; the TCRdb D gene call, TRBD1, has no DNA to confirm it. The CDR3 contains 15 residues. Germline lookup yields CDR1 MGHDK and CDR2 SYGVNS. CDR3 sequence reads: CASSPGQGRTGELFF.

This chain joins TRBV6-2 or TRBV6-3 and TRBJ1-2; lacking DNA, the TRBD1 call made by TCRdb goes unchecked. Germline values: CDR1 MNHEY, CDR2 SVGEGT. The CDR3 is 11 amino acids. CDR3 sequence: CASGLGYGYTF.

The chain couples TRBV19 to TRBJ2-1. CDR1 and CDR2 from the germline V gene are LNHDA and SQIVND (reference sequence). The CDR3 is 14 amino acids. The CDR3 loop is CATSRDSSYNEQFF. Together with reference TRBV19 and TRBJ2-1, the CDR3 gives the full variable domain: DGGITQSPKYLFRKEGQNVTLSCEQNLNHDAMYWYRQDPGQGLRLIYYSQIVNDFQKGDIAEGYSVSREKKESFPLTVTSAQKNPTAFYLCATSRDSSYNEQFFGPGTRLTVL.

By frequency, this clonotype is medium-sized. The chain couples TRBV2 to TRBJ1-1. This CDR3 is built from 12 residues. The germline gives CDR1 SNHLY, CDR2 FYNNEI. CDR3 loop: CASSEWGTEAFF.

The chain links TRBV5-1 to TRBJ2-7; the D call of TRBD2 rests on TCRdb alone, since no DNA is present to check it. Germline CDR1 and CDR2: SGHRS and YFSETQ. This CDR3 has 16 residues. The CDR3 protein is CASSPWGAGSSYEQYF.

The V gene is TRBV29-1, the J gene TRBJ2-5; lacking DNA, the TRBD2 call made by TCRdb goes unchecked. CDR3 size: 14 residues. Germline CDR1 reads SQVTM; CDR2 reads ANQGSEA. CDR3 residues: CSVERTGGQETQYF.

V and J are TRBV9 and TRBJ1-5; TCRdb gives TRBD1 as the D gene, but with no DNA this cannot be confirmed. The CDR3 has 15 residues. Germline CDR1 is SGDLS and CDR2 is YYNGEE. The CDR3 region is CASSVEQGVGQPQHF.

This sequence joins TRBV27 and TRBJ1-2; TCRdb returns TRBD1, unconfirmable since there is no DNA. The CDR3 sequence is 14 residues long. CDR1 and CDR2 from the germline V gene are MNHEY and SMNVEV (reference sequence). The chain's CDR3 is CASSLSPASSGYTF.

The chain has TRBV28 and TRBJ2-2; absent DNA, TCRdb's TRBD2 call cannot be checked. Germline values: CDR1 MDHEN, CDR2 SYDVKM. CDR3 length: 14 amino acids. CDR3 in amino acids: CASIRQGWTGELFF.

J is TRBJ2-7 and V is TRBV5-1. The germline V gene has CDR1 SGHRS and CDR2 YFSETQ. The CDR3 consists of 13 residues. This CDR3 reads CASSLAAGREQYF. Looking up the rest from reference TRBV5-1 and TRBJ2-7 gives the full variable domain: KAGVTQTPRYLIKTRGQQVTLSCSPISGHRSVSWYQQTPGQGLQFLFEYFSETQRNKGNFPGRFSGRQFSNSRSEMNVSTLELGDSALYLCASSLAAGREQYFGPGTRLTVT.

The J gene is TRBJ2-7, the V gene TRBV6-1; TCRdb indicates TRBD1, and absent DNA this call remains unverified. The germline V gene encodes CDR1 MNHNS and CDR2 SASEGT. The CDR3 runs 14 residues. CDR3 loop: CATGPGRNSYEQYF.

V gene TRBV5-1 combines with J gene TRBJ2-5. The CDR3 loop spans 12 amino acids. The germline CDR1 and CDR2 sequences are SGHRS and YFSETQ. CDR3 sequence reads: CASSLVEETQYF.

The gene calls are TRBV7-2 and TRBJ2-1. The V gene's germline CDR1 is SGHTA and CDR2 FQGNSA. CDR3 size: 14 residues. The chain's CDR3 is CASSLGVGYNEQFF. Full variable domain (remainder filled in from reference TRBV7-2 and TRBJ2-1): GAGVSQSPSNKVTEKGKDVELRCDPISGHTALYWYRQSLGQGLEFLIYFQGNSAPDKSGLPSDRFSAERTGGSVSTLTIQRTQQEDSAVYLCASSLGVGYNEQFFGPGTRLTVL.

The chain employs TRBV7-9 and TRBJ2-7; TCRdb reports TRBD1, a call that lacks DNA to check it against. Germline-derived CDR1 and CDR2 are SEHNR and FQNEAQ (reference sequence). CDR3 size: 13 residues. The CDR3 here is CASSLGRGPEQYF.

V gene TRBV11-2 combines with J gene TRBJ2-1. Germline-derived CDR1 and CDR2 are SGHAT and FQNNGV. CDR3 size: 18 residues. The CDR3 loop is CASSLDMEAGVPYNEQFF.

This chain joins TRBV7-9 and TRBJ2-3; there is no DNA to check the TCRdb D call of TRBD2. Germline CDR1 is SEHNR and CDR2 is FQNEAQ (reference sequence). The CDR3 loop spans 18 amino acids. The CDR3 here is CASSSGLAGASITDTQYF.

The gene calls are TRBV28 and TRBJ2-3; no DNA is available, so the TRBD2 call from TCRdb remains unchecked. The germline V gene has CDR1 MDHEN and CDR2 SYDVKM. The CDR3 runs to 17 residues. The chain's CDR3 is CASSWTALEGQQDTQYF.

CDR3 in amino acids: CASSSQGGFTEAFF. This sequence joins TRBV12-3 or TRBV12-4 and TRBJ1-1; TCRdb's D call, TRBD1, is unchecked because there is no DNA. The CDR3 runs 14 residues.

The rearrangement links TRBV20-1 to TRBJ1-2; the TCRdb call, TRBD1, lacks DNA for checking. The germline V gene encodes CDR1 DFQATT and CDR2 SNEGSKA (reference sequence). This CDR3 has 15 residues. The CDR3 reads CSAPEGSREHYGYTF.

The chain links TRBV9 to TRBJ1-1; TCRdb names TRBD1, which stays unverified in the absence of DNA. The CDR3 loop spans 13 amino acids. Germline lookup yields CDR1 SGDLS and CDR2 YYNGEE. The CDR3 sequence is CASSPRGDTEAFF. The whole variable domain, filled in from reference TRBV9 and TRBJ1-1, reads DSGVTQTPKHLITATGQRVTLRCSPRSGDLSVYWYQQSLDQGLQFLIQYYNGEERAKGNILERFSAQQFPDLHSELNLSSLELGDSALYFCASSPRGDTEAFFGQGTRLTVV.